The rows below give T cell receptor beta chains drawn from one sample of a study of tumor-infiltrating lymphocytes in primary liver carcinoma. TCRdb called the multiplex PCR reads again in MiXCR, with one record for every CDR3 protein. Seen here are about 190,000 distinct CDR3 sequences, 85% observed once, and the top ten hold 15% to 20%. The specimen was tumor tissue from primary liver carcinoma. All receptors come from a man aged 40-50 years with primary liver carcinoma and hepatitis B virus infection. The CDR3 runs from the conserved cysteine through the conserved F or W. A D gene is named only where the DNA matches it firmly. Clone size is given for some rows only: seen once, a few or many times, or a class if the clone is expanded.

V,D,J,size,DNA,CDR3
TRBV6-2/TRBV6-3,-,TRBJ2-1,-,TGTACCAGCAAAACAGGGCGAGGTGAGCAGTTCTTC,CTSKTGRGEQFF
TRBV4-1,-,TRBJ2-3,-,TGCGCCAGCAGCCAAGTTTCCACAGATACACAGTATTTT,CASSQVSTDTQYF
TRBV5-6,TRBD2,TRBJ2-7,-,TGTGCCAGTAGCTTCCCGGGACTATCATACGAGCAGTACTTC,CASSFPGLSYEQYF
TRBV5-4,-,TRBJ2-2,-,TGTGCCAGCAGTGGGGACAACGGGGAGCTATTTTTC,CASSGDNGELFF
TRBV12-3/TRBV12-4,-,TRBJ2-1,once,TGTGCCAGCAGTGTAGGCTCAGTTGATAATGAGCAGTTCTTC,CASSVGSVDNEQFF
TRBV4-2,-,TRBJ2-1,-,TGTGCCAGCAGCCAAGGGGTAGCGTGGGCCTCCTATAATGAGCAGTTCTTC,CASSQGVAWASYNEQFF
TRBV5-4,-,TRBJ2-5,-,TGTGCCAGCAGCTCGGATAGGGTAGTGACCCAGTACTTC,CASSSDRVVTQYF
TRBV6-2/TRBV6-3,-,TRBJ1-5,-,TGTGCCAGCTGCTCGGGGGACATGCCACGAGGTAAGCCCCAGCATTTT,CASCSGDMPRGKPQHF
TRBV29-1,-,TRBJ2-5,-,TGTAGCGTTGAAGTAGCCCAGACCCAGAACTTC,CSVEVAQTQNF
TRBV11-2,TRBD2,TRBJ2-3,-,TGTGCCAGCAGATGGACTAGGGGAGACACATATACGCAGTATTTT,CASRWTRGDTYTQYF
TRBV5-4,TRBD1,TRBJ2-1,-,TGTGCCAGCACCCCGGCGTTCGGGACAGGGGGCTACGAGCAGTTCTTC,CASTPAFGTGGYEQFF
TRBV11-2,-,TRBJ2-5,-,TGTGCCCGCAGCCCCGTTGGGCTAGTCCGAGAGACCCAGTACTTC,CARSPVGLVRETQYF
TRBV11-1,-,TRBJ2-7,-,TGTGCCAGCAGCTTAGGGCCGGTGGGTGAAAGCTTCTACGAGCAATACTTC,CASSLGPVGESFYEQYF
TRBV11-2,-,TRBJ2-6,few,TGTGCCAGTAGCATGGGGGGAGACATGGGCATTTCCCTCTCTGGGGCCAACGTCCTAACTTTC,CASSMGGDMGISLSGANVLTF
TRBV4-1,TRBD1,TRBJ2-5,-,TGCTCCAGTAGCCAAACGCAACAGGGGCCGAGGTCCCTAGAGACCCAGTACTTC,CSSSQTQQGPRSLETQYF
TRBV6-1,-,TRBJ1-4,-,TGTGACAGCCGCTCGAAAATTACGGCCGTTGAGGAAAAACTGTTTTTT,CDSRSKITAVEEKLFF
TRBV28,-,TRBJ1-5,many,TGTGCCAGCAGTTCCCTAGGGGACAATAGCAATCAGCCCCAGCATTTT,CASSSLGDNSNQPQHF
TRBV11-2,-,TRBJ2-2,once,TGTGCCAGCAGTACAGACTCGGACGCCGGGGAGCTGTATTTT,CASSTDSDAGELYF
TRBV29-1,-,TRBJ1-5,-,TGCAGTTTTGTCGGACAGATCAATCAGCCCCCGCATTTT,CSFVGQINQPPHF
TRBV5-6,-,TRBJ2-3,-,TGTGCCAACAGCAACCGGGCCGGCACAGATACTCAGTATTTT,CANSNRAGTDTQYF
TRBV4-3,TRBD1,TRBJ2-4,many,TGCGCCAGCAGCCAGGCAGGGGGCAAAAACATTCAGTACTTC,CASSQAGGKNIQYF
TRBV5-1,-,TRBJ2-7,-,TGCGCCAGCAGCTTGGTCGGCACCGCCTCCTACGAGCAGTACTTC,CASSLVGTASYEQYF
TRBV25-1,-,TRBJ2-5,-,TGTGCCAGTAGTCCAAACTCAGAGACCCAGTACTTC,CASSPNSETQYF
TRBV11-1,-,TRBJ1-6,-,TGTGCCACTGGCCGGACACTGGTTTCACCCCTCCATTTT,CATGRTLVSPLHF
TRBV5-4,-,TRBJ2-5,-,TGTGCCCGCAGCTTTAAGAGGGGGCAAGAGACCCAGTACTTC,CARSFKRGQETQYF
TRBV11-3,-,TRBJ2-3,-,TGTGCAAGCAGCTTTAGTGGGAGGCGGACAGATAGGCAGTATTTT,CASSFSGRRTDRQYF
TRBV28,-,TRBJ2-4,-,TGTGCTACCCTCCCGGTCGGTGGAGGAGTAAACAATCAGTACTTC,CATLPVGGGVNNQYF
TRBV6-1,-,TRBJ1-5,-,TGTGCCAGCAGTGAGGCGAGGGAAAAGGCACCCCTGTATTTT,CASSEAREKAPLYF
TRBV28,-,TRBJ1-5,-,TGTACCAGCAGCCCACCTCCTTATAGCACTCAGCCCCAGCATTTT,CTSSPPPYSTQPQHF
TRBV4-3,-,TRBJ1-6,-,TGCGCCAGCAGCCAGGATCCTCGAGCAGGCTATAATTCACCCCTCCACTTT,CASSQDPRAGYNSPLHF
TRBV5-4,-,TRBJ2-1,-,TGTGCCAGCAATTTGGAACCCCATAACAATGAGCAGTTCTTC,CASNLEPHNNEQFF
TRBV6-5,TRBD1,TRBJ1-3,-,TGTGCTAGCAGCTTCGGACAGGGGAGTGTGGTAAACACCATATATTTT,CASSFGQGSVVNTIYF
TRBV10-2,TRBD2,TRBJ2-3,-,TGCGCCAACAGTGAGTTACAGGGACTAGCTAGCACAGATACACAATATTTT,CANSELQGLASTDTQYF
TRBV29-1,-,TRBJ1-2,-,TGCAAGGTTGGGGCACCAACAGGAACTAAAGTGGCTAACTATGGCTACACCTTC,CKVGAPTGTKVANYGYTF
TRBV5-1,TRBD1,TRBJ2-1,many,TGCGCCAGCAGCTTGGCCAAGGGACAGGGGTACGATGAGCAGTTCTTC,CASSLAKGQGYDEQFF
TRBV28,TRBD2,TRBJ2-1,-,TGTGCCAGCAGTTTATCGCCCGGGAGGGTCGCCTACAATGAGCACTTCTTC,CASSLSPGRVAYNEHFF
TRBV4-3,TRBD2,TRBJ2-1,-,TGCGCCAGCATCCAGGTACATCAGCGGGAGCCCTACAATGAGCAGTTCTTC,CASIQVHQREPYNEQFF
TRBV7-9,-,TRBJ2-2,-,TGTGCCAGCAGCACCGGAACAGGGAAGGCAGCGGAGCTGTTTTTT,CASSTGTGKAAELFF
TRBV29-1,-,TRBJ2-1,-,TGCAGCCTGGGTCATGTGAGTGGAGTACGGTTCTTC,CSLGHVSGVRFF
TRBV4-1,TRBD1,TRBJ1-1,-,TGCGCCAGCAGCCTCGGGACAGGGACCCCGAACACTGAAGCTTTCTTT,CASSLGTGTPNTEAFF
TRBV11-1,TRBD2,TRBJ2-4,-,TGTGCCAGCAGCTTTCCCGGGATCAGCGGGATCAAAATCATTCAGTACTTC,CASSFPGISGIKIIQYF
TRBV6-2/TRBV6-3,-,TRBJ1-2,-,TGTGCTAGCAGATCCGGACCAATGAACTATGGCTACACTTTC,CASRSGPMNYGYTF